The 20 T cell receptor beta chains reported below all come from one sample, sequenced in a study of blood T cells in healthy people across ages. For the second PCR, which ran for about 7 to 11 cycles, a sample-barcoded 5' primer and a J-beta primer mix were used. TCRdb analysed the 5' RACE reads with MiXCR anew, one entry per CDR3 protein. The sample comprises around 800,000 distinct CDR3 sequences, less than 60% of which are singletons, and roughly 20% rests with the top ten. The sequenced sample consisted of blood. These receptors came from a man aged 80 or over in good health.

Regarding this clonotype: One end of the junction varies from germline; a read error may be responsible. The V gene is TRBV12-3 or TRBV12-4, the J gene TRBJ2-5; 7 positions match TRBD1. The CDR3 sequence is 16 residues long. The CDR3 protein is CASSLQNSAGGETQYF. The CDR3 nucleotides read TGTGCCAGCAGTTTACAGAACTCTGCAGGGGGAGAGACCCAGTACTTT.

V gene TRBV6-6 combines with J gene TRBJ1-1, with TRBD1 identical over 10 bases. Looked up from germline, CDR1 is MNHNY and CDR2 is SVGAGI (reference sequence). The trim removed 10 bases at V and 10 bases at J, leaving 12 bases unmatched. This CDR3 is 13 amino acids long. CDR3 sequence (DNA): TGTGCCACCATGGGGACAGGGGAATTGGGAGCTTTCTTT. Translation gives CATMGTGELGAFF.

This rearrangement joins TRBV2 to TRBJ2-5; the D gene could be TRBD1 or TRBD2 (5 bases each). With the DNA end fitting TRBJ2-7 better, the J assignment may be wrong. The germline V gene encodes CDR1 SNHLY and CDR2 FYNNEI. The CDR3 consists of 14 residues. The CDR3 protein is CASSERDGSYEQYF. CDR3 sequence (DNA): TGTGCCAGCAGTGAACGGGACGGGTCCTACGAGCAGTACTTC.

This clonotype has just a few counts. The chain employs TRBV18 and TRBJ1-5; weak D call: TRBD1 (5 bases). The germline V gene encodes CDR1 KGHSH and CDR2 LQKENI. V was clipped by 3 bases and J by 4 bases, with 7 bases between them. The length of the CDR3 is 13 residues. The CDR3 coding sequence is TGTGCCAGCTCACCGACAGATAATCAGCCCCAGCATTTT. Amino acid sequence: CASSPTDNQPQHF.

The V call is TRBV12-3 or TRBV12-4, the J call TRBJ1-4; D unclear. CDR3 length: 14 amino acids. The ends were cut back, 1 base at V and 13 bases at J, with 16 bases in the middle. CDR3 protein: CASSLEVGGRGLFF. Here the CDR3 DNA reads TGTGCCAGCAGTTTAGAGGTAGGAGGAAGAGGACTGTTTTTT.

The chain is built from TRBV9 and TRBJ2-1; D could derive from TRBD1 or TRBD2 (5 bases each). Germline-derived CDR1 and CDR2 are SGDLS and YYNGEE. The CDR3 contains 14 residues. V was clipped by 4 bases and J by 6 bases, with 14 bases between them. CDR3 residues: CASSLGPLGNEQFF. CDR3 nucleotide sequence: TGTGCCAGCAGCTTGGGACCGCTGGGCAATGAGCAGTTCTTC.

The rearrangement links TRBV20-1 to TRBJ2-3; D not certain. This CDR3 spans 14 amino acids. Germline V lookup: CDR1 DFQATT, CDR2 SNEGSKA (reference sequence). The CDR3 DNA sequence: TGCAGGGGATCCTTTGGCGGAAGGCCAGATACGCAGTATTTT. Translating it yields CRGSFGGRPDTQYF.

The CDR3 DNA sequence: TGTGCCAGCAACCCGAGAGACAGGGGGCTCGGGAATGAGCAGTTCTTC. Translation: CASNPRDRGLGNEQFF. This chain connects TRBV7-8 to TRBJ2-1; TRBD1 agrees at 10 bases. This CDR3 region has 16 residues. J was trimmed by 7 bases and V by 7 bases; bases with no gene match: 13. Germline CDR1 SGHVS, CDR2 FQNEAQ.

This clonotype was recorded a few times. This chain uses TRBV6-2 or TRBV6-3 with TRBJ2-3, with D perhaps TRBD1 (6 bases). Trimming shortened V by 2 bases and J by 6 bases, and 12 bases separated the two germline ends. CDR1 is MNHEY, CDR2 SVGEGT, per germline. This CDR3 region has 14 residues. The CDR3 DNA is TGTGCCAGCAGTTACGCAGACAGGACCGATACGCAGTATTTT. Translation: CASSYADRTDTQYF.

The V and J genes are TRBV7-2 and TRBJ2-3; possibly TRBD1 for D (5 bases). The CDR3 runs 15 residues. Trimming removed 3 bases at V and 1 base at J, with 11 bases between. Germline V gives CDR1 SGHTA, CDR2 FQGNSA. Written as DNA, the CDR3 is TGTGCCAGCAGCTTGATCAGACAGCGCACAGATACGCAGTATTTT. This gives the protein CASSLIRQRTDTQYF. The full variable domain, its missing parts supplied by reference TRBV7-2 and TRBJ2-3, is GAGVSQSPSNKVTEKGKDVELRCDPISGHTALYWYRQSLGQGLEFLIYFQGNSAPDKSGLPSDRFSAERTGGSVSTLTIQRTQQEDSAVYLCASSLIRQRTDTQYFGPGTRLTVL.

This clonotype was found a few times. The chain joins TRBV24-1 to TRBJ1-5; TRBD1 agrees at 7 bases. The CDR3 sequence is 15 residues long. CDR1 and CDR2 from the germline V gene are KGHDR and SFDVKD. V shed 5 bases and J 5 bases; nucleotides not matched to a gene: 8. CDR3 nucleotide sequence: TGTGCCACCAGTGGAACCAGGGGGGCCGATCAGCCCCAGCATTTT. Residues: CATSGTRGADQPQHF.

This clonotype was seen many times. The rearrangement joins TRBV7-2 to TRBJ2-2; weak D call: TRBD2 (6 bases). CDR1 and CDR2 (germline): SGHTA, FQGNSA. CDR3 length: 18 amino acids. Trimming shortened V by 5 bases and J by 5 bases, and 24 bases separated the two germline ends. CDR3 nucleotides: TGTGCCAGCAGCCTACCAATCGTGATGGAGGGGCGGACCGGGGAGCTGTTTTTT. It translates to CASSLPIVMEGRTGELFF.

CDR3 region: CASSPWDRPPYEQYF. CDR3 bases: TGTGCCAGCAGCCCCTGGGACAGACCCCCCTACGAGCAGTACTTC. The chain carries TRBV14 and TRBJ2-4, with TRBD1 identical over 7 bases. The J call may be wrong; the DNA end is better matched by TRBJ2-7. This CDR3 has 15 amino acids. CDR1 is SGHDN and CDR2 is FVKESK in the germline V gene.

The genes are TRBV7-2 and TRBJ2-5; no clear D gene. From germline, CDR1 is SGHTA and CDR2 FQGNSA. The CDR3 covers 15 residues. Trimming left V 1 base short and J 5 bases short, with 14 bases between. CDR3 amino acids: CASSLDSRRRETQYF. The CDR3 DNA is TGTGCCAGCAGCTTAGATAGTAGGAGAAGGGAGACCCAGTACTTC. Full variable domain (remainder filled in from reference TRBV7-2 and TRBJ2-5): GAGVSQSPSNKVTEKGKDVELRCDPISGHTALYWYRQSLGQGLEFLIYFQGNSAPDKSGLPSDRFSAERTGGSVSTLTIQRTQQEDSAVYLCASSLDSRRRETQYFGPGTRLLVL.

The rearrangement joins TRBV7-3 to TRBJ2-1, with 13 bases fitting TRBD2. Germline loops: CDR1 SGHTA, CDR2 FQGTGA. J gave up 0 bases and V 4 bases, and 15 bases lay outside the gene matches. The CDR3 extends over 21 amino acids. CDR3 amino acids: CASSSTIGGTSGMSSYNEQFF. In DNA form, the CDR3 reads TGTGCCAGCAGCTCAACCATTGGGGGGACTAGCGGGATGAGCTCCTACAATGAGCAGTTCTTC.

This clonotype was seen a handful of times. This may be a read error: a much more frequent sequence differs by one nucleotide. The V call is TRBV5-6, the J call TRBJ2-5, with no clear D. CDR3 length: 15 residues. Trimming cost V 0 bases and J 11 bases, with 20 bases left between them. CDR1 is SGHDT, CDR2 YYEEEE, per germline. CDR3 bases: TGTGCCAGCAGCTTGGTAACAGTACCTTACAATGAGCAGTACTTC. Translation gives CASSLVTVPYNEQYF.

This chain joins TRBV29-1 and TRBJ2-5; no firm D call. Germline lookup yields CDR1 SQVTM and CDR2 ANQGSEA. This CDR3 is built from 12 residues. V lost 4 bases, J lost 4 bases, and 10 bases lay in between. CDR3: CSVGSTSETQYF. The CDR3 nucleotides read TGCAGCGTTGGGAGTACCTCAGAGACCCAGTACTTC.

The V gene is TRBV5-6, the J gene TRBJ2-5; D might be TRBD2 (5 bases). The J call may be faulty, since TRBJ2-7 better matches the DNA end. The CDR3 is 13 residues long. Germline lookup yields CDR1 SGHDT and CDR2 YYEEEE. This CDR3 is CASSFPGTYEQYF. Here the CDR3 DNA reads TGTGCCAGCAGCTTCCCCGGGACCTACGAGCAGTACTTC.

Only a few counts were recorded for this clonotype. The CDR3: CASSQEIQRGLTDTQYF. CDR3 bases: TGCGCCAGCAGCCAAGAGATCCAGCGGGGGCTCACAGATACGCAGTATTTT. This chain links TRBV4-1 with TRBJ2-3; 8 bases agree with TRBD2. V was clipped by 0 bases and J by 2 bases; unmatched bases: 7. Per the germline V gene, CDR1 is MGHRA and CDR2 is YSYEKL. This CDR3 has 17 residues.

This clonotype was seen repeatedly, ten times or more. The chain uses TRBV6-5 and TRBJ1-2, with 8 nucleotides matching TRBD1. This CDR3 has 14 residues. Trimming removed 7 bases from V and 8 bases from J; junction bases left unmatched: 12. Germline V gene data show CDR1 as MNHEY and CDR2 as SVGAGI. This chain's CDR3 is CASTPSGRGQGYTF. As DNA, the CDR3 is TGTGCCAGCACCCCCTCCGGCAGGGGGCAAGGCTACACCTTC.